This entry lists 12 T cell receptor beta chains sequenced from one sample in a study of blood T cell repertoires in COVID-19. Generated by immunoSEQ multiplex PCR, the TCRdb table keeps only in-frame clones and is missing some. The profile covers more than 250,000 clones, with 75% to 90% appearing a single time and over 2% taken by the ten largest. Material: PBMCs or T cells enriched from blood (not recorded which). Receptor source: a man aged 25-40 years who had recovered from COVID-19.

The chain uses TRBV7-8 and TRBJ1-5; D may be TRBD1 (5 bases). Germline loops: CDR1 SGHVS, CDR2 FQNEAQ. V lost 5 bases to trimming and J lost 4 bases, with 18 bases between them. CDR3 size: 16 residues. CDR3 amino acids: CASSLEGNNRNQPQHF. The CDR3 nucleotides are TGTGCCAGCAGCCTGGAGGGGAATAACAGGAATCAGCCCCAGCATTTT.

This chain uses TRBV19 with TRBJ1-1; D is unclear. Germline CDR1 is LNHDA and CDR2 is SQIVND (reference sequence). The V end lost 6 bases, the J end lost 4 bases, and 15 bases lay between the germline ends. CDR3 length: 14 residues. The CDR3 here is CASRPSAGVTEAFF. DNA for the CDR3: TGTGCCAGTAGACCCTCGGCGGGCGTCACTGAAGCTTTCTTT. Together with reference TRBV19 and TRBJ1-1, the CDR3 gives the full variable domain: DGGITQSPKYLFRKEGQNVTLSCEQNLNHDAMYWYRQDPGQGLRLIYYSQIVNDFQKGDIAEGYSVSREKKESFPLTVTSAQKNPTAFYLCASRPSAGVTEAFFGQGTRLTVV.

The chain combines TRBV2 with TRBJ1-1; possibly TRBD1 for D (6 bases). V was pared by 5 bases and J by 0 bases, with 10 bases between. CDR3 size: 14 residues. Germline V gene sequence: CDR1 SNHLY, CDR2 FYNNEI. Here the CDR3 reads CASSQQGLNTEAFF. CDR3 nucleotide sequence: TGTGCCAGCAGTCAACAGGGATTGAACACTGAAGCTTTCTTT.

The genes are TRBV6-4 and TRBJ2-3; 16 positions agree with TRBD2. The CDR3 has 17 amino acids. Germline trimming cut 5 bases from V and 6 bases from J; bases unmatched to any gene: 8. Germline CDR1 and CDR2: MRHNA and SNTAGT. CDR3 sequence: CASSSGTSGGAVDTQYF. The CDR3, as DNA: TGTGCCAGCAGTTCCGGGACTAGCGGGGGGGCCGTCGATACGCAGTATTTT.

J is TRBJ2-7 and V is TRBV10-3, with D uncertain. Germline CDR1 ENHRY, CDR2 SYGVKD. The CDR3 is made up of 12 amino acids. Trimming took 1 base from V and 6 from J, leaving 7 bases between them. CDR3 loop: CAISEYNSEQYF. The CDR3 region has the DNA TGTGCCATCAGTGAGTATAACTCCGAGCAGTACTTC.

CDR3 region: CASSADKLRTGELFF. In nucleotides, the CDR3 is TGTGCCAGCAGCGCCGACAAGCTGAGAACCGGGGAGCTGTTTTTT. The rearrangement uses TRBV9 and TRBJ2-2; D gene ambiguous. Between the trimmed V and J ends, which lost 3 bases and 5 bases, there was a span of 14 bases. The CDR3 is 15 residues long. Germline CDR1 is SGDLS and CDR2 is YYNGEE.

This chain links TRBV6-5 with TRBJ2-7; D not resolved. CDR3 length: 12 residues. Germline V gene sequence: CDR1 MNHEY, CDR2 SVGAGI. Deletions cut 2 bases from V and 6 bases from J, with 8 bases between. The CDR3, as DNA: TGTGCCAGCAGTTACAGAAGAGGCGAGCAGTACTTC. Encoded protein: CASSYRRGEQYF.

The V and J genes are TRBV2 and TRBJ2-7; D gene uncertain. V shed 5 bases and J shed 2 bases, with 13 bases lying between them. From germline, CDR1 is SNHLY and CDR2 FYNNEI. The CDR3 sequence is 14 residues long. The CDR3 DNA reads TGTGCCAGCAGTCTCTCCCCCGTAACCTACGAGCAGTACTTC. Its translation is CASSLSPVTYEQYF.

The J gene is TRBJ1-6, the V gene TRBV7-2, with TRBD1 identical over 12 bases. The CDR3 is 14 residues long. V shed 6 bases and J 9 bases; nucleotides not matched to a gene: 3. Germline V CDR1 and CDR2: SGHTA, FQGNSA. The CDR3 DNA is TGTGCCAGCAGAGGGACAGGGGGCGTTTCACCCCTCCACTTT. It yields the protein CASRGTGGVSPLHF.

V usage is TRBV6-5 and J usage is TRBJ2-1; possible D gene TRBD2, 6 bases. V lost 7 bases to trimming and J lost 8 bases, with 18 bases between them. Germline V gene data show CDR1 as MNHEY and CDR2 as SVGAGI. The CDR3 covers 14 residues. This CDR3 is CASMGGATSDEQFF. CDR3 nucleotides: TGTGCCAGCATGGGCGGGGCTACTTCGGATGAGCAGTTCTTC.

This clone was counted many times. CDR3 residues: CASSFGDRERSPLHF. The CDR3 DNA reads TGTGCCAGCAGCTTCGGGGACAGGGAACGTTCACCCCTCCACTTT. The rearrangement links TRBV7-2 to TRBJ1-6; 9 bases are shared with TRBD1. Germline CDR1 SGHTA, CDR2 FQGNSA. V gave up 3 bases and J gave up 9 bases; unmatched junction bases: 6. The CDR3 spans 15 residues. The full variable domain, rest sourced from reference TRBV7-2 and TRBJ1-6, is GAGVSQSPSNKVTEKGKDVELRCDPISGHTALYWYRQSLGQGLEFLIYFQGNSAPDKSGLPSDRFSAERTGGSVSTLTIQRTQQEDSAVYLCASSFGDRERSPLHFGNGTRLTVT.

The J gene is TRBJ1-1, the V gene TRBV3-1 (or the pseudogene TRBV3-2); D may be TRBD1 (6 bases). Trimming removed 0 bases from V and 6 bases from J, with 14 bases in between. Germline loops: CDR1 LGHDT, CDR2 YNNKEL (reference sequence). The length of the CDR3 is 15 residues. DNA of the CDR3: TGTGCCAGCAGCCAAGATGGCAGGGGCGAGGCTGAAGCTTTCTTT. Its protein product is CASSQDGRGEAEAFF.